Following are 6 T cell receptor beta chains from one sample sequenced in a study of vaccination effects on CD4 cells after COVID-19. Viral peptide pools were used in the ViraFEST assay to expand antigen-specific CD4+ T cells, and sequencing came afterward. Subsequent to less than twelve days of culture, CD4+ T cells were isolated. Two doses of BNT162b2 or mRNA-1273 vaccine were administered to participants. Libraries were prepared by immunoSEQ multiplex PCR; TCRdb keeps only in-frame clonotypes and omits some of them. This table has about 32,000 clones, under 75% appearing once. Their antigens are not known. The input for sequencing was CD4+ T cells from PBMCs cultured with HCoV-229E spike peptides, taken after COVID-19 vaccination. Source of these receptors: a human donor who received a COVID-19 vaccine.

The chain employs TRBV29-1 and TRBJ2-3; TRBD2 aligns across 14 bases. The CDR3 spans 15 residues. With 6 bases clipped from V and 4 bases from J, the junction kept 6 bases outside the gene matches. The V gene's germline CDR1 is SQVTM and CDR2 ANQGSEA. In DNA, the CDR3 is TGCAGCGTGGGACTAGCGGGAGAGGTCGCAGATACGCAGTATTTT. This codes for CSVGLAGEVADTQYF.

This rearrangement joins TRBV7-9 to TRBJ1-4, with a possible D match to TRBD1 (5 bases). V lost 3 bases to trimming and J lost 5 bases, with 10 bases between them. Germline V CDR1 and CDR2: SEHNR, FQNEAQ (reference sequence). This CDR3 is built from 14 residues. In nucleotides, the CDR3 is TGTGCCAGCAGCTTCGGGACGGGGAATGAAAAACTGTTTTTT. Amino acid sequence: CASSFGTGNEKLFF.

The J gene is TRBJ2-1, the V gene TRBV14; the match to TRBD2 covers 8 bases. Germline CDR1 is SGHDN and CDR2 is FVKESK. The CDR3 loop spans 16 amino acids. With 0 bases clipped from V and 6 bases from J, the junction kept 7 bases outside the gene matches. The CDR3 protein is CASSQDWGLVSNEQFF. CDR3 coding DNA: TGTGCCAGCAGCCAAGATTGGGGACTAGTATCCAATGAGCAGTTCTTC.

V gene TRBV6-5 combines with J gene TRBJ2-3, with 10 bases fitting TRBD2. In germline, CDR1 is MNHEY, CDR2 SVGAGI. After removal of 7 bases from V and 2 bases from J, the junction contained 3 bases not matched to a gene. CDR3 size: 14 residues. The CDR3 DNA is TGTGCCAGCAAGCGGGAGGGCCTCACAGATACGCAGTATTTT. It yields the protein CASKREGLTDTQYF.

CDR3 residues: CASSLLRGRVDTQYF. DNA of the CDR3: TGTGCCAGCAGCTTGCTCAGGGGTCGGGTAGATACGCAGTATTTT. The V and J genes are TRBV5-6 and TRBJ2-3, with D maybe TRBD1 (6 bases). This CDR3 region has 15 residues. Trimming pared 1 base from V and 5 bases from J, leaving 14 bases between. Germline values: CDR1 SGHDT, CDR2 YYEEEE.

This clone was seen only a few times. The chain couples TRBV3-1 (or the pseudogene TRBV3-2) to TRBJ2-5; the match to TRBD2 covers 7 bases. The CDR3 consists of 13 residues. The germline V gene has CDR1 LGHDT and CDR2 YNNKEL (reference sequence). Trimming cost V 4 bases and J 5 bases; bases outside gene matches: 4. The CDR3: CASSPLGGETQYF. The CDR3 nucleotides read TGTGCCAGCAGCCCCCTCGGGGGGGAGACCCAGTACTTC.